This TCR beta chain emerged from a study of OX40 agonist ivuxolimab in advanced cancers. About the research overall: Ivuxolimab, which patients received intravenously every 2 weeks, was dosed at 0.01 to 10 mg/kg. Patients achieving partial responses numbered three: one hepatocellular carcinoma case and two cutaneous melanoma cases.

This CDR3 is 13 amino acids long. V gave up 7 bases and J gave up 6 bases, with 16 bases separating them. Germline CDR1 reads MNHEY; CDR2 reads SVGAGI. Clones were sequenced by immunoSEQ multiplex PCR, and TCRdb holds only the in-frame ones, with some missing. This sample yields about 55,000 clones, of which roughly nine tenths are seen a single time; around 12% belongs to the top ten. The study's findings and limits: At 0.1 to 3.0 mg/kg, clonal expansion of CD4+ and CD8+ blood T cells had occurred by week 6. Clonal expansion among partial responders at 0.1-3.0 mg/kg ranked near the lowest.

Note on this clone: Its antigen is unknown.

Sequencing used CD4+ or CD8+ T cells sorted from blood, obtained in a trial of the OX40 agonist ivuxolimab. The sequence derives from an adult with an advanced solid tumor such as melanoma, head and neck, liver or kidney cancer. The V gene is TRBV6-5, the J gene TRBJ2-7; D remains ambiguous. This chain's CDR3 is CASTNGLWSEQYF. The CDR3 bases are TGTGCCAGCACCAACGGGCTGTGGAGCGAGCAGTACTTC.